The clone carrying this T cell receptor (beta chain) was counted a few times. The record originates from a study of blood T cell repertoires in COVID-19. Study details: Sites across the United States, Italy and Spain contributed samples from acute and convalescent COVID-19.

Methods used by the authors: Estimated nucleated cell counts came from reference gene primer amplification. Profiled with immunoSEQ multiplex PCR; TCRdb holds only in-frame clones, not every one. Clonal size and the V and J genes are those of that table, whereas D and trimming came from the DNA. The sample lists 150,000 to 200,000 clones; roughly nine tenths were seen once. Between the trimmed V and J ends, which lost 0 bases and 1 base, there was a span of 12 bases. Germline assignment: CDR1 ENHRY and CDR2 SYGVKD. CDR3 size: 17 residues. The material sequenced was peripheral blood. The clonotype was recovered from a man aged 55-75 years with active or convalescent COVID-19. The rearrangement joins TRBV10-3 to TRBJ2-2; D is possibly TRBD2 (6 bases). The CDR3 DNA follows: TGTGCCATCAGTGAGTCTCCCCTAGCGCTGAACACCGGGGAGCTGTTTTTT. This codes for CAISESPLALNTGELFF.